The entry below describes one T cell receptor (beta chain). The antigen is undetermined. Germline V CDR1 and CDR2: KGHSH, LQKENI. Trimming left V 2 bases short and J 9 bases short, with 19 bases between. CDR3 length: 15 amino acids. These data belong to a study of T cell responses to AZD1222 COVID-19 vaccine. The study, taken as a whole, reports: Nearly half of spike-specific TCRs reportedly go after variant regions that carry no mutations.

Only in-frame clones appear in the TCRdb table, and some are missing; sequencing was by immunoSEQ multiplex PCR. The top ten hold less than 55% of the sample, which has 95,000 to 110,000 clones, 90% to 95% seen once. The source was peripheral blood, collected on day 0 of AZD1222 vaccination. This clonotype originated in an adult in good health. The V call is TRBV18, the J call TRBJ1-1, with D maybe TRBD1 (5 bases). The CDR3 nucleotides read TGTGCCAGCTCACCAGGGGCAGAAGGCCGATTTAAAGCTTTCTTT. It codes for CASSPGAEGRFKAFF.